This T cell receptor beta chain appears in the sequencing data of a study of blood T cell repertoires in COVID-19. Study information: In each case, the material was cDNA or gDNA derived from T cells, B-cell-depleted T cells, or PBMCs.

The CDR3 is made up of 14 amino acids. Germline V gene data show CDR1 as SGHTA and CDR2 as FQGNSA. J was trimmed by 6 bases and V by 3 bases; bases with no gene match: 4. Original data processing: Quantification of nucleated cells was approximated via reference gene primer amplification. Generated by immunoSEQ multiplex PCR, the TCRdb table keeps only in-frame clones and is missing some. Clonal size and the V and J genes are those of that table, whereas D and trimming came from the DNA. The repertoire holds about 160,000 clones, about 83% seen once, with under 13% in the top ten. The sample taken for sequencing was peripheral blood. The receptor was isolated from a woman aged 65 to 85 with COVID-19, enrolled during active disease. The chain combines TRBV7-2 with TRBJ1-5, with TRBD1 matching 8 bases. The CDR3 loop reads CASSFDRGGQPQHF. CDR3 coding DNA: TGTGCCAGCAGCTTCGACAGGGGAGGTCAGCCCCAGCATTTT.